This note documents a single TCR beta chain sequence. Its antigen is unidentified. The sample originates from a study of identical twins. Study outcomes and limitations: The presence of invariant MAIT and iNKT cells could partly confound analyses of zero-insertion sequences.

In TCRdb, the 5' RACE reads were re-called with MiXCR into one record per CDR3 protein. Of about 340,000 distinct CDR3 sequences listed, 10% to 15% are singletons. CDR1 and CDR2 (germline): SGDLS, YYNGEE. V dropped 7 bases and J dropped 4 bases, with 8 bases sitting between them. The length of the CDR3 is 11 residues. This sample also appeared in a second study, on yellow fever vaccine responses in identical twins.

The chain recombines TRBV9 with TRBJ1-1; maybe TRBD1 (5 bases). The receptor was isolated from a young woman in good health. Sequencing used CD8+ T cells sorted from blood. The CDR3 DNA reads TGTGCCAGCCAGACAGTCACTGAAGCTTTCTTT. It encodes CASQTVTEAFF.